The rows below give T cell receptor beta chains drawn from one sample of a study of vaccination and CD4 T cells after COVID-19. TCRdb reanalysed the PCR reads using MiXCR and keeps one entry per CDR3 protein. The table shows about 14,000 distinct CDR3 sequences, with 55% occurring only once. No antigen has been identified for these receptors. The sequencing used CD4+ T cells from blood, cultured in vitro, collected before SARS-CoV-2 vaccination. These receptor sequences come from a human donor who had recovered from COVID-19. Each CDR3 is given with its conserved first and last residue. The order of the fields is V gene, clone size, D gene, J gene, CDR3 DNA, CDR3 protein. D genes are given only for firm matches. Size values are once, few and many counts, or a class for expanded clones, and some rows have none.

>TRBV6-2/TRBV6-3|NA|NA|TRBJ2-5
TGTGCCAGCAGCATTATCCGGGAGACCCAGTACTTC
CASSIIRETQYF
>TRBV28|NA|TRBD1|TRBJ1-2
TGTGCCAGCAGTTCACCGACAGGGAAGAGGAACTATGGCTACACCTTC
CASSSPTGKRNYGYTF
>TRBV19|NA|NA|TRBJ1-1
TGTGCCAGTAGTGAGAGGGGACGGCGGATGAACACTGAAGCTTTCTTT
CASSERGRRMNTEAFF
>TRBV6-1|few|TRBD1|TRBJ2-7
TGTGCCAGCAGTAGGACAGGGAACGAGCAGTACTTC
CASSRTGNEQYF
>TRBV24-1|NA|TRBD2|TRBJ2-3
TGTGCCACCAGTGATTTTTGGCGGGAGGGCGGCACAGATACGCAGTATTTT
CATSDFWREGGTDTQYF
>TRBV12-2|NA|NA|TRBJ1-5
TGTGCAAGTCGCCAGAGTAGTAGGGGGAATAGCAATCAGCCCCAGCATTTT
CASRQSSRGNSNQPQHF
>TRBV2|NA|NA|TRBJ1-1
TGTGCCAGCAGTGATACAGGGACTGAAGCTTTCTTT
CASSDTGTEAFF
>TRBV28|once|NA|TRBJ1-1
TGTGCCAGCTGGTCGGGGAACACTGAAGCTTTCTTT
CASWSGNTEAFF
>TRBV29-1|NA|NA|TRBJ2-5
TGCAGCGTTACTTACAGCTCAGTCGGCGAGACCCAGTACTTC
CSVTYSSVGETQYF
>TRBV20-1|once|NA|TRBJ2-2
TGCAGTGCCCCCTTGGCCGGGGAGCTGTTTTTT
CSAPLAGELFF
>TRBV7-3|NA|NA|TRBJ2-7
TGTGCCAGCAGCTTAACCCACAACTACGAGCAGTACTTC
CASSLTHNYEQYF
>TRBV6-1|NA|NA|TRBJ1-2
TGTGCCAGCAGGGAAGTGGCTGGGCACACTGGCTACACCTTC
CASREVAGHTGYTF